This TCR beta chain was observed in a study of blood T cells in healthy people across ages. V dropped 4 bases and J dropped 3; count of bases not matched to a gene: 9. The CDR3 is 16 amino acids. Per the germline V gene, CDR1 is SQVTM and CDR2 is ANQGSEA. This clonotype was seen ten or more times. PCR was performed a second time for roughly 7 to 11 cycles using a sample-barcoded 5' primer and a J-beta primer mix. TCRdb used MiXCR to reprocess the 5' RACE reads, holding one entry per CDR3 protein. The sample has approximately 670,000 distinct CDR3 sequences; around two fifths are singletons. V and J are TRBV29-1 and TRBJ2-4; 10 bases match TRBD2. Material for sequencing was blood. The TCR comes from a man at least 80 years old in good health. CDR3 sequence (DNA): TGCAGCGTTGCTACTATAGCGGGAGGTATCAAAAACATTCAGTACTTC. This translates into CSVATIAGGIKNIQYF.